This T cell receptor (beta chain) was obtained from a study of blood T cell repertoires in COVID-19. For the study at large: COVID-19 samples collected from the United States, Italy and Spain covered acute and convalescent phases. T cells, B-cell-depleted T cells, or PBMCs provided the cDNA or gDNA that served as material.

Germline CDR1 reads LGHDT; CDR2 reads YNNKEL (reference sequence). Trimming took 4 bases from V and 9 from J, leaving 7 bases between them. CDR3 length: 11 residues. Study processing details: Amplification with reference gene primers provided the estimates of nucleated cell counts. Measured with immunoSEQ multiplex PCR; TCRdb has only the in-frame clones, and not every one. V and J calls and clone size follow that table, whereas D and trimming were derived from the DNA. The data hold under 300,000 clones, with 70% to 90% observed a single time. Grouping used clinical history reported by participants in a survey and questionnaire.

The sequence was obtained from a woman under 40 who had recovered from COVID-19. The material sequenced was PBMCs or T cells enriched from blood (not recorded which). V is TRBV3-1 (or the pseudogene TRBV3-2) and J is TRBJ1-5; unclear D gene. The CDR3 sequence is CASSRVLPQHF. The DNA of the CDR3 is TGTGCCAGCAGCCGCGTATTGCCCCAGCATTTT.